What follows are 27 T cell receptor beta chains derived from one specimen sequenced in a study of OX40 agonist ivuxolimab in advanced cancers. Sequencing used immunoSEQ multiplex PCR; TCRdb keeps in-frame clones, though not all of them. Among 45,000 to 60,000 clones listed, 88% were seen once. The sequenced sample was CD4+ or CD8+ T cells sorted from blood, obtained in a trial of the OX40 agonist ivuxolimab. All receptors derive from an adult with an advanced solid tumor such as melanoma, head and neck, liver or kidney cancer.

The chain is built from TRBV9 and TRBJ2-1; 7 nucleotides match TRBD2. The ends lost 7 bases at V and 7 bases at J; junction bases unmatched: 8. Per germline, CDR1 SGDLS and CDR2 YYNGEE. The CDR3 runs 13 residues. The CDR3 sequence: CASGGSVENEQFF. DNA for the CDR3: TGTGCCAGCGGCGGGAGTGTCGAAAATGAGCAGTTCTTC.

The V gene is TRBV28, the J gene TRBJ1-1; possibly TRBD1 for D (6 bases). Trimming removed 0 bases at V and 5 bases at J, with 10 bases between. Germline V gives CDR1 MDHEN, CDR2 SYDVKM. CDR3 length: 14 amino acids. The CDR3 loop is CASSLWQGRTEAFF. The CDR3 bases are TGTGCCAGCAGTTTATGGCAGGGGAGGACTGAAGCTTTCTTT.

The chain recombines TRBV15 with TRBJ1-4; D might be TRBD1 (5 bases). V dropped 0 bases and J dropped 0 bases, with 8 bases sitting between them. The CDR3 runs 16 residues. The germline gives CDR1 LNHNV, CDR2 YYDKDF (reference sequence). The CDR3 is CATSREIRATNEKLFF. The CDR3 DNA is TGTGCCACCAGCAGAGAGATCAGGGCAACTAATGAAAAACTGTTTTTT.

The chain links TRBV27 to TRBJ2-5, with 9 bases lining up with TRBD2. Looked up from germline, CDR1 is MNHEY and CDR2 is SMNVEV (reference sequence). The trim removed 3 bases at V and 5 bases at J, leaving 4 bases unmatched. The CDR3 sequence is 14 residues long. For the CDR3, the DNA is TGTGCCAGCAGTTTGCGGGAGGGCGCGGAGACCCAGTACTTC. Protein product: CASSLREGAETQYF.

The chain combines TRBV5-6 with TRBJ2-5; 10 bases map to TRBD2. Germline V gene lookup returns CDR1 SGHDT and CDR2 YYEEEE. V shed 2 bases and J 4 bases; nucleotides not matched to a gene: 2. The CDR3 has 14 residues. CDR3 sequence (DNA): TGTGCCAGCAGCTTAGCGGGGGGGAGAGAGACCCAGTACTTC. Translated, it gives CASSLAGGRETQYF.

The chain links TRBV29-1 to TRBJ2-1; D possibly corresponds to TRBD1 (6 bases). This CDR3 spans 15 amino acids. CDR1 and CDR2 (germline): SQVTM, ANQGSEA. The ends were cut back, 7 bases at V and 8 bases at J, with 24 bases in the middle. The CDR3 DNA is TGCAGCGCAACCGGACGTCGGGGACATGGGGATGAGCAGTTCTTC. This sequence encodes CSATGRRGHGDEQFF.

This clone appeared a few times. The chain uses TRBV4-1 and TRBJ2-1; tentatively, D is TRBD1 (5 bases). V lost 0 bases and J lost 4, with 19 bases in between. CDR1 MGHRA and CDR2 YSYEKL come from the germline V gene. This CDR3 contains 18 residues. The CDR3 region has the DNA TGCGCCAGCAGCCAAGATATCGTCCTCGACAGTTTATACAATGAGCAGTTCTTC. Amino acids: CASSQDIVLDSLYNEQFF.

The chain combines TRBV5-6 with TRBJ2-1; D is unclear. From germline, CDR1 is SGHDT and CDR2 YYEEEE. Trimming cost V 3 bases and J 0 bases, with 13 bases left between them. The CDR3 spans 16 residues. The CDR3 protein is CASSYIDRSSYNEQFF. DNA for the CDR3: TGTGCCAGCAGCTACATAGACCGTAGCTCCTACAATGAGCAGTTCTTC. Drawing the rest from reference TRBV5-6 and TRBJ2-1, the complete variable domain is DAGVTQSPTHLIKTRGQQVTLRCSPKSGHDTVSWYQQALGQGPQFIFQYYEEEERQRGNFPDRFSGHQFPNYSSELNVNALLLGDSALYLCASSYIDRSSYNEQFFGPGTRLTVL.

V is TRBV13 and J is TRBJ2-2; the D is unclear. The ends were cut back, 2 bases at V and 4 bases at J, with 5 bases in the middle. Germline lookup yields CDR1 PRHDT and CDR2 FYEKMQ (reference sequence). The CDR3 runs to 13 residues. In DNA form, the CDR3 reads TGTGCCAGCAGCTTATACTCCACCGGGGAGCTGTTTTTT. It translates to CASSLYSTGELFF.

A few counts support this clone. V usage is TRBV2 and J usage is TRBJ2-2; D is ambiguous. This CDR3 has 12 residues. Trimming shortened V by 8 bases and J by 4 bases, and 8 bases separated the two germline ends. Per germline, CDR1 SNHLY and CDR2 FYNNEI. The CDR3 reads CASSPGTGELFF. DNA for the CDR3: TGTGCCAGCTCCCCAGGCACCGGGGAGCTGTTTTTT.

The chain is built from TRBV28 and TRBJ2-4, with a weak D call TRBD2 (6 bases). Germline V gene data show CDR1 as MDHEN and CDR2 as SYDVKM. Trimming stripped 5 bases from V and 8 bases from J, with 19 bases between. CDR3 size: 15 residues. This CDR3 reads CASSSQAEGQHIQYF. CDR3 in DNA: TGTGCCAGCAGTAGCCAAGCGGAGGGCCAGCACATTCAGTACTTC.

The chain recombines TRBV6-1 with TRBJ2-2; TRBD2 matches 12 bases. Trimming took 6 bases from V and 6 from J; bases not matched to a gene: 5. From germline, CDR1 is MNHNS and CDR2 SASEGT. The CDR3 runs 15 residues. The CDR3 bases are TGTGCCAGCAGCAGACTAGCGGGAGAGGCCGGGGAGCTGTTTTTT. Its protein product is CASSRLAGEAGELFF.

The chain is built from TRBV7-9 and TRBJ2-5; D is unclear. Germline-derived CDR1 and CDR2 are SEHNR and FQNEAQ (reference sequence). V was cut by 0 bases and J by 5 bases, with 7 bases left in between. This CDR3 is 13 amino acids long. CDR3 in DNA: TGTGCCAGCAGCTTAGCTCAATGGGAGACCCAGTACTTC. It is translated as CASSLAQWETQYF.

The CDR3 reads CASSLRGTDSPNTEAFF. CDR3 sequence (DNA): TGTGCCAGCAGCTTAAGGGGGACAGATAGCCCGAACACTGAAGCTTTCTTT. The rearrangement joins TRBV7-9 to TRBJ1-1, with 7 bases fitting TRBD1. This CDR3 is built from 17 residues. Per the germline V gene, CDR1 is SEHNR and CDR2 is FQNEAQ (reference sequence). The ends lost 2 bases at V and 1 base at J; junction bases unmatched: 10.

The chain carries TRBV5-1 and TRBJ2-7, with TRBD2 matching over 9 bases. The CDR3 length is 15 residues. Germline trimming cut 4 bases from V and 5 bases from J; bases unmatched to any gene: 10. Germline assignment: CDR1 SGHRS and CDR2 YFSETQ. The DNA for the CDR3 is TGCGCCAGCAGCCCAGATCCGGGACTAGCCAACGAGCAGTACTTC. Translation: CASSPDPGLANEQYF.

J is TRBJ1-3 and V is TRBV6-5, with no clear D. The length of the CDR3 is 15 residues. The germline V gene has CDR1 MNHEY and CDR2 SVGAGI. V lost 0 bases and J 4 bases, leaving 10 bases between the germline ends. CDR3 residues: CASSYSIQGGNTIYF. Here the CDR3 DNA reads TGTGCCAGCAGTTACTCGATTCAAGGCGGAAACACCATATATTTT.

CDR3 loop: CAWSVLQGKAGELFF. CDR3 DNA: TGTGCCTGGAGTGTACTGCAGGGAAAGGCCGGGGAGCTGTTTTTT. The chain carries TRBV30 and TRBJ2-2; tentatively, D is TRBD1 (5 bases). Trimming removed 0 bases from V and 6 bases from J, with 14 bases in between. The CDR3 is 15 residues long. Looked up from germline, CDR1 is GTSNPN and CDR2 is SVGIG (reference sequence). The variable domain in full, completed from reference TRBV30 and TRBJ2-2, reads SQTIHQWPATLVQPVGSPLSLECTVEGTSNPNLYWYRQAAGRGLQLLFYSVGIGQISSEVPQNLSASRPQDRQFILSSKKLLLSDSGFYLCAWSVLQGKAGELFFGEGSRLTVL.

V usage is TRBV5-1 and J usage is TRBJ1-2; D unclear. The CDR3 is 14 amino acids. V was shortened by 0 bases and J by 4 bases, with 10 bases between the two germline ends. CDR1 and CDR2 from the germline V gene are SGHRS and YFSETQ. CDR3 sequence (DNA): TGCGCCAGCAGCTTGGGTAGCCTCTCCTATGGCTACACCTTC. Translating it yields CASSLGSLSYGYTF.

V usage is TRBV11-3 and J usage is TRBJ2-6; 7 positions match TRBD1. The CDR3 contains 15 residues. With V trimmed by 6 bases and J by 1 base, 3 bases remained unmatched. CDR1 and CDR2 (germline): SGHNT, YENEEA. The CDR3 nucleotides read TGTGCCAGCAGATCAGGGGGATCTGGGGCCAACGTCCTGACTTTC. It codes for CASRSGGSGANVLTF. Complete variable domain (other parts from reference TRBV11-3 and TRBJ2-6): EAGVVQSPRYKIIEKKQPVAFWCNPISGHNTLYWYLQNLGQGPELLIRYENEEAVDDSQLPKDRFSAERLKGVDSTLKIQPAELGDSAVYLCASRSGGSGANVLTFGAGSRLTVL.

CDR3 DNA sequence: TGTGCCAGCTCACCCGGGACAGGACCCTACGAGCAGTACTTC. Its translation: CASSPGTGPYEQYF. This sequence joins TRBV18 and TRBJ2-7, with 8 bases lining up with TRBD1. The CDR3 totals 14 residues. After removal of 3 bases from V and 2 bases from J, the junction contained 3 bases not matched to a gene. Germline CDR1 is KGHSH and CDR2 is LQKENI.

The rearrangement links TRBV30 to TRBJ1-2; D remains unclear. The V gene's germline CDR1 is GTSNPN and CDR2 SVGIG (reference sequence). CDR3 length equals 11 residues. CDR3 bases: TGTGGACACTCTCTTAACTATGGCTACACCTTC. It codes for CGHSLNYGYTF.

The chain employs TRBV28 and TRBJ1-2, with TRBD1 matching 10 bases. Germline CDR1 reads MDHEN; CDR2 reads SYDVKM. With 3 bases clipped from V and 4 bases from J, the junction kept 2 bases outside the gene matches. CDR3 length: 14 amino acids. The DNA of the CDR3 is TGTGCCAGCAGTTTTGGACAGGGGGTCTATGGCTACACCTTC. As protein: CASSFGQGVYGYTF.

CDR3: CAISRTSGSRETQYF. CDR3 in DNA: TGTGCCATCAGCCGGACTAGCGGGAGTCGAGAGACCCAGTACTTC. The rearrangement uses TRBV10-3 and TRBJ2-5; 13 bases fit TRBD2. J gave up 4 bases and V 6 bases, and 5 bases lay outside the gene matches. Germline V lookup: CDR1 ENHRY, CDR2 SYGVKD. The CDR3 runs 15 residues.

The chain joins TRBV27 to TRBJ1-5; D not certain. There are 15 residues in the CDR3. Trimming left V 5 bases short and J 3 bases short, with 14 bases between. Per germline, CDR1 MNHEY and CDR2 SMNVEV (reference sequence). CDR3 nucleotide sequence: TGTGCCAGCAGTACATACAGTGGACTCAATCAGCCCCAGCATTTT. This sequence encodes CASSTYSGLNQPQHF.

The gene calls are TRBV5-1 and TRBJ2-3; no clear D. V lost 0 bases and J 4 bases, leaving 9 bases between the germline ends. The CDR3 extends over 14 amino acids. Germline assignment: CDR1 SGHRS and CDR2 YFSETQ. DNA of the CDR3: TGCGCCAGCAGCTTGGGGACCGGCTCAGATACGCAGTATTTT. Translated, it gives CASSLGTGSDTQYF.

The chain employs TRBV5-5 and TRBJ2-1, with 8 bases lining up with TRBD2. The CDR3 extends over 15 amino acids. The ends lost 0 bases at V and 4 bases at J; junction bases unmatched: 3. Per germline, CDR1 SGHKS and CDR2 YYEKEE (reference sequence). The CDR3 DNA sequence: TGTGCCAGCAGCTTGGCAGCGGGAGCTTACAATGAGCAGTTCTTC. Translated, it gives CASSLAAGAYNEQFF.

The rearrangement joins TRBV5-1 to TRBJ2-7, with 9 bases lining up with TRBD1. Looked up from germline, CDR1 is SGHRS and CDR2 is YFSETQ. The ends lost 4 bases at V and 3 bases at J; junction bases unmatched: 8. CDR3 size: 15 residues. CDR3 in DNA: TGCGCCAGCAGCCCAGGACAGGGGTCGATCTACGAGCAGTACTTC. It yields the protein CASSPGQGSIYEQYF.